The present entry profiles one TCR beta chain with its context. The data stem from a study of T cells after posttransplantation cyclophosphamide. Assay: immunoSEQ multiplex PCR; the TCRdb copy retains only in-frame clones and omits some. Reported are about 5,400 clones, none seen only once; the ten largest carry roughly 15%. Treatment was busulfan-fludarabine conditioning, a marrow graft, and cyclophosphamide on days +3 and +4. CDR1 SEHNR and CDR2 FQNEAQ come from the germline V gene (reference sequence). The CDR3 is made up of 13 amino acids. The sequence was obtained from a female patient in her 30s who received an allogeneic stem cell transplant from an unrelated donor, was CMV-positive, and had acute and chronic GVHD. The graft donor may be the source of some T cells. The rearrangement uses TRBV7-9 and TRBJ2-5, with unresolved D. The J call is in doubt because the DNA end fits TRBJ2-7 better. The input for sequencing was PBMCs, taken after allogeneic stem cell transplant with posttransplant cyclophosphamide. CDR3 sequence reads: CASSSVSRVEQYF. In nucleotides, the CDR3 is TGTGCCAGCAGCTCTGTATCTAGAGTCGAGCAGTACTTC.